This T cell receptor beta chain emerged from a study of blood T cell repertoires in COVID-19. Sequencing used immunoSEQ multiplex PCR; TCRdb keeps in-frame clones, though not all of them. The sample carries 150,000 or so clones, roughly 88% recorded once. CDR1 SGHRS and CDR2 YFSETQ come from the germline V gene. The CDR3 loop spans 18 amino acids. With V trimmed by 0 bases and J by 0 bases, 5 bases remained unmatched. Sequencing input: peripheral blood. The V call is TRBV5-1, the J call TRBJ2-6; TRBD1 matches 8 bases. This clonotype was obtained from a man between 60 and 70 years old with COVID-19, enrolled during active disease. The CDR3 DNA follows: TGCGCCAGCAGCTTGGACAGGACAGGGTACTCTGGGGCCAACGTCCTGACTTTC. Its protein product is CASSLDRTGYSGANVLTF.